The clone carrying this T cell receptor (beta chain) was recorded once. The data are from a study of cytomegalovirus exposure and HLA in healthy donors. Use of 60 Vbeta and 13 Jbeta primers characterized the PCR. Data came from immunoSEQ multiplex PCR; TCRdb stores just in-frame clones and leaves some out. The table lists about 160,000 clones, roughly 84% of them singletons. This clonotype was obtained from a boy between 2 and 10 years old in good health and CMV-seronegative. The material sequenced was PBMCs.

This CDR3 is CASSAAAGKETQYF. In DNA, the CDR3 is TGTGCCAGTAGTGCCGCAGCGGGGAAAGAGACCCAGTACTTC. The chain couples TRBV19 to TRBJ2-5, with 7 bases fitting TRBD2. V lost 5 bases, J lost 3 bases, and 6 bases stayed unmatched. This CDR3 contains 14 residues. In germline, CDR1 is LNHDA, CDR2 SQIVND (reference sequence).